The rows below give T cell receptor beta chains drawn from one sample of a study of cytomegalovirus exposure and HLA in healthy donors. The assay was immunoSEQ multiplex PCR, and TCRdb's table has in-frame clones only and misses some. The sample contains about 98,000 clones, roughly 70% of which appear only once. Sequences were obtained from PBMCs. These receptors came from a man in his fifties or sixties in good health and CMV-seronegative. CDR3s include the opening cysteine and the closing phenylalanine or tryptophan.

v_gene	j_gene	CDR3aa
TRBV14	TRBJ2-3	CASSRAGSADTQYF
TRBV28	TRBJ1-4	CASSSGETSNEKLFF
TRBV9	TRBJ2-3	CASSVGQASTDTQYF
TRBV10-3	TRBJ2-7	CAIRASRTSESSYEQYF
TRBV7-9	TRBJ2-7	CASSFYGTSASYEQYF
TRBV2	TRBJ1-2	CASTPDSKGYTF
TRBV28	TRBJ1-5	CASSPTGDSQPQHF
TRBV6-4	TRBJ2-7	CASSDYKEGCSYEQYF
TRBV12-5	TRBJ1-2	CASGPGQGNYGYTF
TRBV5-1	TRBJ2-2	CASSPRDKEYEELFF
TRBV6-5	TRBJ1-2	CASSRGFESYTF
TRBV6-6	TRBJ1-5	CASSKPGQADNQPQHF
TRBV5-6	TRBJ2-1	CASSFRTGANEQFF
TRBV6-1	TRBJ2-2	CASSKGSLTGELFF
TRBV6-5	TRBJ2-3	CASSRGGNTQYF
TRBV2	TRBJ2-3	CASRGTLDSTDTQYF
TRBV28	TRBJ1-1	CASSNYQGLGEAFF
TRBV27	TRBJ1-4	CASSFGEKLFF
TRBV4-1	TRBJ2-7	CASSPLMGGAYEQYF
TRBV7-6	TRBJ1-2	CASSPRADDSYGYTF
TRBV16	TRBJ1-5	CASSQSGTLNQPQHF
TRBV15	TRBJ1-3	CATSRGPDTRTGNTIYF